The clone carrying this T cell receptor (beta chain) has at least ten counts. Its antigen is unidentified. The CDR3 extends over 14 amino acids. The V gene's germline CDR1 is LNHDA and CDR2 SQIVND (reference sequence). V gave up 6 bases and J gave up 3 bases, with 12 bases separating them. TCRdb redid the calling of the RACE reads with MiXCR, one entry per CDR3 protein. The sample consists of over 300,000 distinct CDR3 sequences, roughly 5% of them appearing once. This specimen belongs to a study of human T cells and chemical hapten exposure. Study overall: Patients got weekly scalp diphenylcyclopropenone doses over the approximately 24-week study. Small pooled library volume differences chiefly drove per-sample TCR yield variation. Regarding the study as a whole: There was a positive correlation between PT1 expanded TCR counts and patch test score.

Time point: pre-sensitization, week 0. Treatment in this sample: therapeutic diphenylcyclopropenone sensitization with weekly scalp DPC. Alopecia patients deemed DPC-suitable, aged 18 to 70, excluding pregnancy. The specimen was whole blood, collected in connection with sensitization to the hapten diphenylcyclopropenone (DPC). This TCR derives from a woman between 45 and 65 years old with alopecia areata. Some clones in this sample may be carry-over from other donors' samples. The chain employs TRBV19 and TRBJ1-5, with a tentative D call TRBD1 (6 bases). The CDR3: CASSTTGDNQPQHF. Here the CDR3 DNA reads TGTGCCAGTAGCACGACAGGAGACAATCAGCCCCAGCATTTT. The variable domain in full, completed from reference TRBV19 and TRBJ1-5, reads DGGITQSPKYLFRKEGQNVTLSCEQNLNHDAMYWYRQDPGQGLRLIYYSQIVNDFQKGDIAEGYSVSREKKESFPLTVTSAQKNPTAFYLCASSTTGDNQPQHFGDGTRLSIL.